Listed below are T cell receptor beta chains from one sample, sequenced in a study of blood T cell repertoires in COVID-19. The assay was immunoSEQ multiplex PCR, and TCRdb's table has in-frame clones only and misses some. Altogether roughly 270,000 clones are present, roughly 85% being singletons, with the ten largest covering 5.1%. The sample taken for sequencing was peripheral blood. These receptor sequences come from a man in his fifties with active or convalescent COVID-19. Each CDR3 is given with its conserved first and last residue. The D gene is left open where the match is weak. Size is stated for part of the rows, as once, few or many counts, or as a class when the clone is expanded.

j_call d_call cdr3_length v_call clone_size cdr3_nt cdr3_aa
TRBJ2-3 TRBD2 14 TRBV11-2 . TGTGCCAGCAGCGAGGGGACTAGTGGAGATACGCAGTATTTT CASSEGTSGDTQYF
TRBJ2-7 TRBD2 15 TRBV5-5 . TGTGCCAGCAGCTTGGCGAGCGGGAGGCTCTCCGAGCAGTACTTC CASSLASGRLSEQYF
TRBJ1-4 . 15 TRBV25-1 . TGTGCCAGCAGTGCCCGGGACACCCTCAATGAAAAACTGTTTTTT CASSARDTLNEKLFF
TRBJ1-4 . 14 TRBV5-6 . TGTGCCAGCAGCTTGGACACCTCTCATGGAAAACTGTTTTTT CASSLDTSHGKLFF
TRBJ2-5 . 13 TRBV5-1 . TGCGCCAGCAGCGGGGGACTGGGGGAGACCCAGTACTTC CASSGGLGETQYF
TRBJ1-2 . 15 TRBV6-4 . TGTGCCAGCAGTCGGTCTGCAGGGCAACGTTATGGCTACACCTTC CASSRSAGQRYGYTF
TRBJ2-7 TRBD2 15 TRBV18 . TGTGCCAGCTCACCAAACGGCGGGAGTGAAGGGGAGCAGTACTTC CASSPNGGSEGEQYF
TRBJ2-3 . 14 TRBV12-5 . TGTGCTAGTGGTTTGGTCCAGAGCACAGATACGCAGTATTTT CASGLVQSTDTQYF
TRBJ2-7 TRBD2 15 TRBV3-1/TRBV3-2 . TGTGCCAGCAGCCCCCATAGCGGGACCGCCTACGAGCAGTACTTC CASSPHSGTAYEQYF
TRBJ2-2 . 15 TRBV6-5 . TGTGCCAGCAGTTACTCGTTAACTAGTCCCGGGGAGCTGTTTTTT CASSYSLTSPGELFF
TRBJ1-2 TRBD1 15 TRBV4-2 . TGTGCCAGCAGCCAAGCCCAGGGGGCGGACTATGGCTACACCTTC CASSQAQGADYGYTF
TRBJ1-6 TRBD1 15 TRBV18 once TGTGCCAGCTCGCGGGACAGCACTCATAATTCACCCCTCCACTTT CASSRDSTHNSPLHF
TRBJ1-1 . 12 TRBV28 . TGTGCCAGCAGTTTAACTCACACTGAAGCTTTCTTT CASSLTHTEAFF
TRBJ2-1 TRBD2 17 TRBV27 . TGTGCCAGCAGTCCGCGAAGCGGGAGGGCCTTAATAAATGAGCAGTTCTTC CASSPRSGRALINEQFF
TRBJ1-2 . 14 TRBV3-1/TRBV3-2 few TGTGCCAGCAGCCCCTACGTAGTCGAGAATGGCTACACCTTC CASSPYVVENGYTF